This T cell receptor (beta chain) was identified during a study of blood T cell repertoires in COVID-19. Germline V gene data show CDR1 as MNHEY and CDR2 as SVGEGT. The V end lost 5 bases, the J end lost 3 bases, and 8 bases lay between the germline ends. The CDR3 has 13 amino acids. Data came from immunoSEQ multiplex PCR; TCRdb stores just in-frame clones and leaves some out. The sample has more than 200,000 clones; approximately 82% are singletons. Sequenced sample: peripheral blood. The source is a woman in her seventies with active or convalescent COVID-19. The chain employs TRBV6-2 or TRBV6-3 and TRBJ1-3, with D unresolved. Written as DNA, the CDR3 is TGTGCCAGCAGTCGCAGTGATGGAAACACCATATATTTT. This codes for CASSRSDGNTIYF.